These 5 T cell receptor beta chains originate from one sample sequenced in a study of pediatric ulcerative colitis. Sequencing used immunoSEQ multiplex PCR; TCRdb keeps in-frame clones, though not all of them. The sample yields about 64,000 clones, 77% seen once. Sample: blood. These receptors were taken from a boy aged 5-17 years with moderate ulcerative colitis.

CDR3: CASSVTPAGGPYEQFF. CDR3 in DNA: TGTGCCAGCAGCGTAACTCCGGCGGGAGGGCCATATGAGCAGTTCTTC. This rearrangement joins TRBV9 to TRBJ2-1, with 9 positions matching TRBD2. V was pared by 1 base and J by 8 bases, with 10 bases of the junction left unmatched. The germline V gene has CDR1 SGDLS and CDR2 YYNGEE. The CDR3 length is 16 residues.

J is TRBJ1-1 and V is TRBV6-6; 7 nucleotides agree with TRBD1. V lost 1 base to trimming and J lost 1 base; unmatched junction nucleotides: 3. Germline assignment: CDR1 MNHNY and CDR2 SVGAGI (reference sequence). This CDR3 has 15 amino acids. CDR3 DNA sequence: TGTGCCAGCAGTTACTTCGCAGGGGGGAACACTGAAGCTTTCTTT. Translating gives CASSYFAGGNTEAFF.

The V and J genes are TRBV25-1 and TRBJ2-3; 7 positions agree with TRBD2. The germline V gene encodes CDR1 MGHDK and CDR2 SYGVNS. J was trimmed by 3 bases and V by 4 bases; bases with no gene match: 7. The CDR3 totals 15 residues. CDR3 residues: CASSAHGRSTDTQYF. CDR3 coding DNA: TGTGCCAGCAGTGCCCACGGGAGGTCGACAGATACGCAGTATTTT. Full variable domain (remainder filled in from reference TRBV25-1 and TRBJ2-3): EADIYQTPRYLVIGTGKKITLECSQTMGHDKMYWYQQDPGMELHLIHYSYGVNSTEKGDLSSESTVSRIRTEHFPLTLESARPSHTSQYLCASSAHGRSTDTQYFGPGTRLTVL.

CDR3 sequence reads: CASSRKTGRNTEAFF. Here the CDR3 DNA reads TGCGCCAGCAGCCGTAAGACAGGGCGGAACACTGAAGCTTTCTTT. This sequence joins TRBV5-1 and TRBJ1-1, with 7 nucleotides matching TRBD1. The CDR3 is made up of 15 amino acids. Germline CDR1 and CDR2: SGHRS and YFSETQ. V shed 4 bases and J 1 base; nucleotides not matched to a gene: 7.

The chain has TRBV7-9 and TRBJ1-5; D gene ambiguous. This CDR3 spans 15 amino acids. The V gene lost 6 bases and the J gene lost 4 bases, with 16 bases spanning the gap. Germline V gene sequence: CDR1 SEHNR, CDR2 FQNEAQ (reference sequence). CDR3: CASSPLGTPNQPQHF. The CDR3 DNA is TGTGCCAGCAGTCCCCTGGGCACCCCAAATCAGCCCCAGCATTTT.